Each of the 22 T cell receptor beta chains below was sequenced from the same sample in a study of blood T cells in healthy people across ages. PCR was performed a second time for 7 to 11 cycles using a sample-barcoded 5' primer and a J-beta primer mix. Using its own MiXCR run on the 5' RACE reads, TCRdb lists one record per CDR3 protein. This sample carries more than 700,000 distinct CDR3 sequences, around half of them seen once, and the ten largest clones take 15% to 20%. The sequencing input was blood. These receptors all stem from an elderly man in good health.

The chain joins TRBV7-9 to TRBJ2-7; 7 bases agree with TRBD2. TRBJ2-5 matches the DNA end more closely, so the J call is doubtful. CDR1 and CDR2 (germline): SEHNR, FQNEAQ (reference sequence). This CDR3 is 14 amino acids long. The CDR3 sequence: CASSSAGRAETQYF. The CDR3 DNA sequence: TGTGCCAGCAGCTCCGCAGGGAGGGCAGAGACCCAGTACTTC.

This clonotype was counted between two and nine times. The chain recombines TRBV12-3 or TRBV12-4 with TRBJ1-1; TRBD1 is a possible D gene (5 bases). Trimming took off 2 bases at V and 0 bases at J, with 10 bases between the two ends. The CDR3 extends over 15 amino acids. The CDR3 region is CASSLRRQLNTEAFF. CDR3 nucleotide sequence: TGTGCCAGCAGTTTACGCCGACAGCTGAACACTGAAGCTTTCTTT.

This clonotype occurred once. V is TRBV11-3 and J is TRBJ2-2; D not resolved. V lost 6 bases and J lost 6, with 8 bases in between. This CDR3 region has 12 residues. Germline-derived CDR1 and CDR2 are SGHNT and YENEEA. The CDR3 sequence is CASRAGAGELFF. CDR3 in DNA: TGTGCCAGCAGGGCTGGGGCCGGGGAGCTGTTTTTT.

Written as DNA, the CDR3 is TGTGCCAGCAGACGGAAACTAGCGGGAGCGAACACCGGGGAGCTGTTTTTT. It yields the protein CASRRKLAGANTGELFF. The chain joins TRBV6-1 to TRBJ2-2, with 11 bases identical to TRBD2. Germline lookup yields CDR1 MNHNS and CDR2 SASEGT. Germline trimming cut 6 bases from V and 0 bases from J; bases unmatched to any gene: 6. The CDR3 consists of 17 residues.

The chain uses TRBV20-1 and TRBJ2-1; D perhaps matches TRBD2 (5 bases). The CDR3 contains 11 residues. The germline V gene encodes CDR1 DFQATT and CDR2 SNEGSKA (reference sequence). V lost 1 base to trimming and J lost 10 bases, with 8 bases between them. The CDR3 sequence: CSARGDYEQFF. DNA of the CDR3: TGCAGTGCTAGAGGCGACTACGAGCAGTTCTTC.

This clonotype was observed a handful of times. This chain uses TRBV2 with TRBJ2-5; 8 bases map to TRBD1. This CDR3 is 12 amino acids long. V dropped 6 bases and J dropped 3; count of bases not matched to a gene: 0. Germline CDR1 reads SNHLY; CDR2 reads FYNNEI. The DNA of the CDR3 is TGTGCCAGCAGACAGGGGGAAGAGACCCAGTACTTC. Residues: CASRQGEETQYF.

This clonotype was detected only once. The gene calls are TRBV2 and TRBJ1-1; D perhaps matches TRBD1 (5 bases). Trimming took off 6 bases at V and 1 base at J, with 12 bases between the two ends. Germline CDR1 reads SNHLY; CDR2 reads FYNNEI. There are 14 residues in the CDR3. The CDR3 nucleotides are TGTGCCAGCAGGGAACAGGTAACGAACACTGAAGCTTTCTTT. It encodes CASREQVTNTEAFF.

The V and J genes are TRBV24-1 and TRBJ2-3; TRBD2 matches 9 bases. After removal of 1 base from V and 5 bases from J, the junction contained 9 bases not matched to a gene. CDR3 size: 17 residues. CDR1 and CDR2 (germline): KGHDR, SFDVKD. The CDR3 reads CATSDFRREGRGDTQYF. The CDR3 nucleotides read TGTGCCACCAGTGATTTCCGGCGGGAGGGCCGTGGAGATACGCAGTATTTT.

This clonotype was counted a few times. The V call is TRBV27, the J call TRBJ2-7, with TRBD1 matching 7 bases. J was trimmed by 3 bases and V by 8 bases; bases with no gene match: 13. This CDR3 is built from 15 residues. Germline assignment: CDR1 MNHEY and CDR2 SMNVEV (reference sequence). The CDR3 sequence is CASRMGTEFYYEQYF. The CDR3 DNA reads TGTGCCAGCCGAATGGGGACAGAATTTTACTACGAGCAGTACTTC.

Comment on this clonotype: This may be a read error: a much more frequent sequence differs by one nucleotide. The rearrangement joins TRBV29-1 to TRBJ2-3, with D perhaps TRBD2 (6 bases). Germline V CDR1 and CDR2: SQVTM, ANQGSEA. CDR3 length: 15 residues. Trimming removed 1 base at V and 3 bases at J, with 14 bases between. The CDR3 reads CSVEGGGEMTDTQYF. The CDR3 region has the DNA TGCAGCGTTGAAGGTGGCGGGGAAATGACAGATACGCAGTATTTT.

This chain connects TRBV29-1 to TRBJ2-5; 11 bases are shared with TRBD2. The CDR3 is made up of 14 amino acids. Germline V gene lookup returns CDR1 SQVTM and CDR2 ANQGSEA. V shed 6 bases and J 3 bases; nucleotides not matched to a gene: 6. CDR3 in amino acids: CSVPGLADEETQYF. CDR3 in DNA: TGCAGCGTCCCGGGACTAGCGGACGAAGAGACCCAGTACTTC.

V gene TRBV30 combines with J gene TRBJ2-4; 9 bases are a match to TRBD1. Unmatched junction bases numbered 9, after V lost 4 bases and J lost 5 bases. CDR3 length equals 15 residues. Germline loops: CDR1 GTSNPN, CDR2 SVGIG (reference sequence). CDR3 region: CAWTQGADPQNIQYF. The CDR3 DNA reads as TGTGCCTGGACACAGGGGGCGGATCCCCAAAACATTCAGTACTTC.

The chain is built from TRBV20-1 and TRBJ2-1, with D possibly TRBD1 on 6 matching bases. There are 14 residues in the CDR3. Germline values: CDR1 DFQATT, CDR2 SNEGSKA (reference sequence). Trimming shortened V by 0 bases and J by 10 bases, and 16 bases separated the two germline ends. As DNA, the CDR3 is TGCAGTGCTAGAGATCCCAGGGGTCTCGGCGAGCAGTTCTTC. This codes for CSARDPRGLGEQFF.

J is TRBJ1-1 and V is TRBV7-9; tentatively, D is TRBD1 (5 bases). This CDR3 contains 12 residues. CDR1 SEHNR and CDR2 FQNEAQ come from the germline V gene (reference sequence). V was cut by 11 bases and J by 4 bases, with 14 bases left in between. The CDR3 nucleotides are TGTGCCGGCGCCACAGGAGCCACTGAAGCTTTCTTT. Encoded protein: CAGATGATEAFF.

This clonotype was observed at least ten times. Written as DNA, the CDR3 is TGCAGCGTTGTCACGAATAGGGACGGTGGCTACACCTTC. Its protein product is CSVVTNRDGGYTF. The rearrangement links TRBV29-1 to TRBJ1-2; TRBD1 might be the D (5 bases). Deletions cut 4 bases from V and 7 bases from J, with 16 bases between. The CDR3 has 13 amino acids. Germline CDR1 and CDR2: SQVTM and ANQGSEA.

Only a few counts were recorded for this clonotype. The CDR3 loop is CASSPQLGHTDTQYF. The CDR3 DNA is TGTGCCAGCTCACCACAGCTGGGCCATACAGATACGCAGTATTTT. The chain recombines TRBV18 with TRBJ2-3; D gene ambiguous. V lost 1 base and J lost 3, with 11 bases in between. The CDR3 spans 15 residues. Per the germline V gene, CDR1 is KGHSH and CDR2 is LQKENI.

The rearrangement links TRBV7-2 to TRBJ2-3; D may be TRBD2 (5 bases). CDR1 SGHTA and CDR2 FQGNSA come from the germline V gene. The germline V and J ends were trimmed by 3 bases and 0 bases, with 13 bases remaining between them. The CDR3 has 16 amino acids. CDR3 amino acids: CASSLRSGASTDTQYF. In DNA form, the CDR3 reads TGTGCCAGCAGCTTGAGAAGCGGAGCCAGCACAGATACGCAGTATTTT.

The table lists this clonotype with a few counts. V and J are TRBV29-1 and TRBJ2-5, with 12 bases identical to TRBD2. CDR3 length equals 16 residues. The junction had 6 bases not matched to a gene; V was cut back by 2 bases and J by 2 bases. CDR1 SQVTM and CDR2 ANQGSEA come from the germline V gene. The CDR3 sequence is CSVETWGTSGQETQYF. For the CDR3, the DNA is TGCAGCGTTGAAACCTGGGGGACTAGCGGGCAAGAGACCCAGTACTTC.

As regards this clonotype: With a much larger clone just one base away, this may be a read error. As DNA, the CDR3 is TGTGCCAGCAGCTCCCGGGGAGGGGACCGAGTTAACCACTACGAGCAGTACTTC. Translation gives CASSSRGGDRVNHYEQYF. The chain is built from TRBV11-3 and TRBJ2-5; TRBD2 matches at 7 bases. The J call may not be correct, given that the DNA end is closer to TRBJ2-7. Germline V lookup: CDR1 SGHNT, CDR2 YENEEA. CDR3 length: 18 residues.

This clonotype was found a few times. The rearrangement uses TRBV3-1 and TRBJ2-4; D perhaps matches TRBD2 (6 bases). V dropped 3 bases and J dropped 7 bases, with 10 bases sitting between them. Germline V CDR1 and CDR2: LGHDT, YNNKEL (reference sequence). This CDR3 spans 13 amino acids. The CDR3 bases are TGTGCCAGCAGCCACAACCGGGGGAACATTCAGTACTTC. This codes for CASSHNRGNIQYF.

The chain recombines TRBV27 with TRBJ1-6; no clear D. The CDR3 totals 14 residues. CDR1 and CDR2 from the germline V gene are MNHEY and SMNVEV (reference sequence). The V end lost 8 bases, the J end lost 6 bases, and 14 bases lay between the germline ends. Here the CDR3 reads CASRPGPINSPLHF. The CDR3 DNA reads as TGTGCCAGCCGACCGGGCCCGATTAATTCACCCCTCCACTTT.

The J gene is TRBJ1-4, the V gene TRBV20-1; D remains unclear. Trimming left V 4 bases short and J 3 bases short, with 9 bases between. The CDR3 totals 13 residues. Germline CDR1 reads DFQATT; CDR2 reads SNEGSKA (reference sequence). The CDR3 DNA is TGCAGTGCTACGTACAGAGCTAATGAAAAACTGTTTTTT. As protein: CSATYRANEKLFF.